The clone carrying this TCR beta chain was seen a few times. Its specificity is unknown. TCRdb re-called the 5' RACE reads through MiXCR, storing one row per CDR3 protein. The table lists around 350,000 distinct CDR3 sequences, approximately 5.7% of them singletons. The data stem from a study of T cells after yellow fever vaccination. At the level of the study: Any fraction with a low cell number was prepared using SMART-Seq v4 Ultra Low Input. Broader study findings: On re-exposure, the response was weaker but peaked faster, at day 5 versus 15. Most clones from primary vaccination resurfaced after the booster (under 97% CD4, 88% CD8).

The origin of this receptor is a man aged 25-45 years who received the YFV17D yellow fever vaccine. The starting material was PBMCs, obtained 5 days after the yellow fever booster vaccination.

The CDR3 DNA reads TGCAGTGCTAAAGGGGCGGAATATACGCAGTATTTT. This gives the protein CSAKGAEYTQYF. V gene TRBV20-1 combines with J gene TRBJ2-3; possible D gene TRBD1, 5 bases. This CDR3 comprises 12 residues. The germline gives CDR1 DFQATT, CDR2 SNEGSKA (reference sequence). The V gene lost 4 bases and the J gene lost 7 bases, with 12 bases spanning the gap.